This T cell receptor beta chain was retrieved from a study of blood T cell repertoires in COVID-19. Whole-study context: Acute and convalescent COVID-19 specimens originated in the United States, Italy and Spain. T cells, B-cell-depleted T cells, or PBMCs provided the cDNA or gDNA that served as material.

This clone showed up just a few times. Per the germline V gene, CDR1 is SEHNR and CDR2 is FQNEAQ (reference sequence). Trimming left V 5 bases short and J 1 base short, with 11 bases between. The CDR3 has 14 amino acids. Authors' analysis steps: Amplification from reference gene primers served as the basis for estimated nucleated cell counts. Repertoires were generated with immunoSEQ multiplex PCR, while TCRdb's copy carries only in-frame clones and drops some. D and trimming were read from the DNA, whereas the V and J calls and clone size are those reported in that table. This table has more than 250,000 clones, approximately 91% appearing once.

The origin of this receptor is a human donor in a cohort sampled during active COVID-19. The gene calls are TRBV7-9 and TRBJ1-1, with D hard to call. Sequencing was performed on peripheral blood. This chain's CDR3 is CASSPERANTEAFF. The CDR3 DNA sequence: TGTGCCAGCAGCCCTGAGAGGGCGAACACTGAAGCTTTCTTT.